This TCR beta chain came from a study of blood T cell repertoires in COVID-19. The germline gives CDR1 SGHTA, CDR2 FQGTGA. This CDR3 is 15 amino acids long. V lost 0 bases, J lost 5 bases, and 6 bases stayed unmatched. The repertoire was sequenced with immunoSEQ multiplex PCR; TCRdb's copy has only in-frame clones and lacks some. The sample contains about 74,000 clones, roughly four fifths of which appear only once. This chain links TRBV7-3 with TRBJ2-5, with 7 bases matching TRBD1. Sequencing was carried out using peripheral blood. The TCR comes from a man aged 65 to 85 with acute or convalescent COVID-19. In DNA form, the CDR3 reads TGTGCCAGCAGCTTAACAGGGGGCAGAATGGAGACCCAGTACTTC. Protein product: CASSLTGGRMETQYF. The full variable domain, completed using reference TRBV7-3 and TRBJ2-5, is GAGVSQTPSNKVTEKGKYVELRCDPISGHTALYWYRQSLGQGPEFLIYFQGTGAADDSGLPNDRFFAVRPEGSVSTLKIQRTERGDSAVYLCASSLTGGRMETQYFGPGTRLLVL.